This T cell receptor (beta chain) was identified in a study of T cell responses to AZD1222 COVID-19 vaccine (dated by TCRdb to 2020 to 2023). With regard to the full study: TCR sequencing covered roughly 230 trial participants: some 210 given two doses of AZD1222 and 26 given two doses of MenACWY control vaccine. Trial participants were enrolled by age into 18-55, 56-69 and 70-plus year subgroups, with about 150, 27 and 61 TCR-sequenced participants respectively. What the research found in general, with its limitations: In the small 56-69-year group, the increase in depth fell short of significance, most likely because of low power. Reportedly, almost half of the unique spike-specific TCRs recognized epitopes lying outside the regions that are mutated in the B.1.351 and B.1.1.7 variants. After two AZD1222 doses, both the breadth and the depth of spike-specific TCRs were significantly higher than at day 0 and than in MenACWY recipients. Because no day 14 peak-response samples were available, the repertoires could be characterized only after the peak T cell response. Participants were mostly white British, with more females than males. The authors suggested clonal diversity may have been underestimated. The vaccine-associated CD4 TCRs covered the entire spike protein, and the dominant responses fell in regions 160-218 and 743-854. Conclusions about previously exposed vaccinees are limited because only five or six AZD1222 recipients were SARS-CoV-2 seropositive at baseline.

The sample's time point, from its label and the paper: about 28 days (+/-7) after the second vaccine dose. AZD1222 recipients given second doses at about 4 weeks or at about 12 weeks were pooled, since spike-specific TCR depth and breadth were not found to differ between the two schedules. Vaccinee samples were obtained from the UK trials COV001 and COV002, which included a single-blind randomized controlled phase 2/3 trial of AZD1222 (ChAdOx1 nCoV-19) in healthy adults. For TCRbeta chain sequencing, PBMC samples from trial participants were taken at day 0 and at day 28 after the second dose. The CDR3 regions of human TCRbeta chains were analyzed by immunosequencing. Concerning the study's data processing: Repertoire TCRs were checked for matches against a reference library of SARS-CoV-2-specific TCRs that had been generated using the MIRA antigen-specificity platform. Breadth was defined as the fraction of unique TCRs that were SARS-CoV-2-associated, and depth was defined as the fraction of total T cells that were SARS-CoV-2-associated. Using the MIRA data, each spike-specific TCR was mapped to the spike region that the TCR reacts to and placed in a CD4 or CD8 class. Log10-transformed breadth and depth values were compared by one-way ANOVA with Sidak's multiple comparisons tests. TCRdb's version of the immuneACCESS table is confined to in-frame rearrangements and falls short of the full clone set. An unresolved V gene accounts for under half of the shortfall where checked; the remainder is of unknown origin. The V and J calls and clone size come from that table; D and trimming were worked out from the DNA. This sample gives approximately 130,000 clones in total; roughly 92% of them show up just once. The ten largest clonotypes hold roughly 1% of the sample.

For this clone: It has no known antigen specificity. Base qualities were left out, and no much larger clone turns up one base away.

The CDR3 runs 17 amino acids, cysteine and phenylalanine included. Only the CDR3 part of the read is kept: 51 bases, read in frame from the first base. CDR1 and CDR2, per the germline V gene, are LGHNA and YNFKEQ. V loses 3 bases, J loses 0 bases, and the germline ends lie 12 bases apart. The sequencing here drew on peripheral blood, taken 28 days after the second AZD1222 dose. The chain is encoded by TRBV4-2 joined to TRBJ1-6; the D gene is perhaps TRBD1, on 6 matching bases. This clonotype was sampled from an adult who received the AZD1222 COVID-19 vaccine. The nucleotide sequence reads TGTGCCAGCAGCCAGGGGGACACGAGCTCCTATAATTCACCCCTCCACTTT. The translation is CASSQGDTSSYNSPLHF.